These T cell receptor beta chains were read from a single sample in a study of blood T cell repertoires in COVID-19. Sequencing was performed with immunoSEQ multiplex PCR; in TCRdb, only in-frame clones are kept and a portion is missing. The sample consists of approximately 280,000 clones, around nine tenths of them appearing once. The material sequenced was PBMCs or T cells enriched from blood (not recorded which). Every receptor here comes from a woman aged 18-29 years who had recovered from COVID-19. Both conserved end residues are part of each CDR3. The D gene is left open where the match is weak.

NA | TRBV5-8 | CASSLNIRGQGTEAFF
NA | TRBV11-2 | CASSEGRAGTLHF
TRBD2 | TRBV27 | CASSLIAGGASEQYF
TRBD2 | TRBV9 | CASSVEPGLAGNTGELFF
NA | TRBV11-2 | CASSRGEKLFF
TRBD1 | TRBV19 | CASSVGTVQGYGYTF
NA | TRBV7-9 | CASSLGDYYGYTF
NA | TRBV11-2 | CASSRRGDEQYF
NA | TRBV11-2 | CASSSSRDNFNTGELFF
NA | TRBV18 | CASSGRGLPTDTQYF
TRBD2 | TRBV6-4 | CASSVLAGAYEQYF
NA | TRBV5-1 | CASSLQGIDTEAFF
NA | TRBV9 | CASSVDPARQETQYF
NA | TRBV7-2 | CASSLTGLTYEQYF
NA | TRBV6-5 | CASTGGVYEKLFF
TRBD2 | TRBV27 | CASSLFPGRALYEQYF
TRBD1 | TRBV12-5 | CASGPYSGTGPYEQYF
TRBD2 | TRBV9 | CASSVQSGGQETQYF
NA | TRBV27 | CASRTGFSYNEQFF
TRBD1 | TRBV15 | CATSLRQGSNEKLFF
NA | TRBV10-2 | CASSAAAYEQYF
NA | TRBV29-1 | CSVDFGQPSTDTQYF
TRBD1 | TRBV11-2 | CASSLATGAVFYNEQFF
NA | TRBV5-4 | CASSLFLGGTGPSYEQYF
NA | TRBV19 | CASSTSEQGNTIYF
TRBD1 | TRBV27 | CASSHSGTGRRGELFF
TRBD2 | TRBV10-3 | CAISAVRRRGSTDTQYF
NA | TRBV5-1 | CASSVLYYNEQFF
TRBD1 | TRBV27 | CASSLGAGGNLEQYF
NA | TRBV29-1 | CSVDLPSTDTQYF
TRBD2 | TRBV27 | CASSTPRGGVTQYF
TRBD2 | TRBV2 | CASRQTSGGKTDTQYF
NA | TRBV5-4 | CASSSYPVINTEAFF
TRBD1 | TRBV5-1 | CATSGQGALDTGELFF
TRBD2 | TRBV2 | CASSEGTSGGAGTGELFF
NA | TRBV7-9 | CASSSAGRTDTQYF
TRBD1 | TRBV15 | CATSRGRGQSGYTF
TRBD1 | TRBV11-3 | CASSPGQGTDTQYF
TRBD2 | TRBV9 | CASSGLAGGNTGELFF
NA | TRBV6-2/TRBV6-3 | CASSPMRRPPYEQYF
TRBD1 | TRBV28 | CASRRPGQRYSNQPQHF
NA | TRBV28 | CASSLSYTPEAFF
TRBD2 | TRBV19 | CASSTGTSGSYEQYF
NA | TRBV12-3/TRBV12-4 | CASSFRANTEAFF
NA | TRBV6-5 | CASSPRTGELFF
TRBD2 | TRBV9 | CASADELAESTDTQYF
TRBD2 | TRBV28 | CASRRREGNTGELFF
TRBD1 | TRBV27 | CASSLTGEAEAFF
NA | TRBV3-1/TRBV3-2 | CASSQVLTGTGYTF
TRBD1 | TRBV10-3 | CAISTLPGQGIGYTF
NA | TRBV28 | CASSLVREQYF